Listed below are T cell receptor beta chains from one sample, sequenced in a study of Graves' ophthalmopathy and Graves' hyperthyroidism. TCRdb passed the multiplex PCR reads through MiXCR, listing each CDR3 protein once. The repertoire holds approximately 640,000 distinct CDR3 sequences, just over 40% seen once, with about 3.3% in the top ten. The sample was peripheral blood. All receptors come from an adult man with Graves' ophthalmopathy. Each CDR3 is given with its conserved first and last residue. A D gene is named only where the DNA matches it firmly. Size tells how often a clone was seen (once, few, many) or the class of an expanded clone, and some rows leave it out.

TGCGCCAGCAGCTCGCACCCAGGGGAATACACCGGGGAGCTGTTTTTT,CASSSHPGEYTGELFF,NA,NA,TRBJ2-2,TRBV5-1,16
TGTGCCAGCAGCTCCCGGGACAGCTCTGGAAACACCATATATTTT,CASSSRDSSGNTIYF,many,TRBD1,TRBJ1-3,TRBV7-9,15
TGTGCCAGCAGCCAAGTCGCGGCGGGGGCTGGGGCCAACGTCCTGACTTTC,CASSQVAAGAGANVLTF,few,TRBD2,TRBJ2-6,TRBV7-7,17
TGTGCCAGTAGCCCTTCGGGACCCTTGGGCACCGGGGAGCTGTTTTTT,CASSPSGPLGTGELFF,many,NA,TRBJ2-2,TRBV19,16
TGTGCCAGCAGCTTTATCAGGGGCGATGAGCAGTTCTTC,CASSFIRGDEQFF,NA,NA,TRBJ2-1,TRBV7-9,13
TGCGCCAGCAGCTTGGCGGGCAGGGGGCCGACAGATACGCAGTATTTT,CASSLAGRGPTDTQYF,NA,TRBD1,TRBJ2-3,TRBV5-1,16
TGTGCCAGCAAACGGGGGTCAGATAATTCACCCCTCCACTTT,CASKRGSDNSPLHF,NA,NA,TRBJ1-6,TRBV2,14
TGTGCCAGCAGCGAGTCGACCTCCCGGGACAGGACTAACTATGGCTACACCTTC,CASSESTSRDRTNYGYTF,many,TRBD1,TRBJ1-2,TRBV9,18
TGCAGCGTTGGGCTAGCGGGGACCGGGGAGCTGTTTTTT,CSVGLAGTGELFF,many,TRBD2,TRBJ2-2,TRBV29-1,13
TGTGCCAGCAGCGTAGGGGGTGCAACTAATGAAAAACTGTTTTTT,CASSVGGATNEKLFF,NA,NA,TRBJ1-4,TRBV9,15
TGCAGCGTTGAAGCGCAGGGGCGGGAGGTCCAAGAGACCCAGTACTTC,CSVEAQGREVQETQYF,NA,TRBD2,TRBJ2-5,TRBV29-1,16
TGTGCCAGCAGTGAATATCGAGGGTTTGGAGAGACCCAGCATTTT,CASSEYRGFGETQHF,NA,NA,TRBJ1-5,TRBV25-1,15
TGTGCCAGCAGTGGAGACACGGGGGCCGACCAAGAGACCCAGTACTTC,CASSGDTGADQETQYF,NA,NA,TRBJ2-5,TRBV25-1,16
TGCAGCGTTCAGGGCGACTATGGCTACACCTTC,CSVQGDYGYTF,few,NA,TRBJ1-2,TRBV29-1,11
TGCGCCAGCGGCCGTGGACACCTCATGTACGAGCAGTACTTC,CASGRGHLMYEQYF,NA,NA,TRBJ2-7,TRBV5-1,14
TGTGCCAGTAGTACTCTGGGCAGCTCCTACGAGCAGTACTTC,CASSTLGSSYEQYF,many,NA,TRBJ2-7,TRBV19,14
TGTGCCAGCAGCGTCGGTGGGTTAGAATACGAGCAGTACTTC,CASSVGGLEYEQYF,many,NA,TRBJ2-7,TRBV9,14
TGTGCCAGCAGTGAAGGCTACAGTGGTGCTTTCTTT,CASSEGYSGAFF,NA,NA,TRBJ1-1,TRBV6-1,12
TGCAGTGCTAGCCTATTCGCAACTAATGAAAAACTGTTTTTT,CSASLFATNEKLFF,NA,NA,TRBJ1-4,TRBV20-1,14
TGTGCCTGGAGCCGGAGGGGAGGAGAGACCCAGTACTTC,CAWSRRGGETQYF,many,NA,TRBJ2-5,TRBV30,13
TGTGCCAGCAGTATTATGACCGGGCCCCATGGCTACACCTTC,CASSIMTGPHGYTF,NA,NA,TRBJ1-2,TRBV9,14
TGTGCCATCAGTGAACATAGCAATCAGCCCCAGCATTTT,CAISEHSNQPQHF,many,NA,TRBJ1-5,TRBV10-3,13
TGTGCCACCAGTGGTTTGCAAGGGGACAGGGGAGGCTCCTACGAGCAGTACTTC,CATSGLQGDRGGSYEQYF,once,TRBD1,TRBJ2-7,TRBV24-1,18
TGTGCCAGCAGGGCTCCATCGTACCAAGAGACCCAGTACTTC,CASRAPSYQETQYF,many,NA,TRBJ2-5,TRBV7-9,14
TGCAGCGTTGAAGATAGCCGAGACGGACCCAGGGGCTATGGCTACACCTTC,CSVEDSRDGPRGYGYTF,NA,NA,TRBJ1-2,TRBV29-1,17
TGTGCCAGCAGGCTAGCCTTCGGGGGCGACGAAGCTGTACGGAAAGAAAAACTGTTTTTT,CASRLAFGGDEAVRKEKLFF,NA,NA,TRBJ1-4,TRBV6-1,20
TGCGCCAGCAGCTTGTTTGAGACACCGAACACTGAAGCTTTCTTT,CASSLFETPNTEAFF,many,NA,TRBJ1-1,TRBV5-1,15
TGTGCCAGCAGTCCACTAGCGGAAGACACCGGGGAGCTGTTTTTT,CASSPLAEDTGELFF,many,TRBD2,TRBJ2-2,TRBV25-1,15
TGTGCCACCAGCAGCTTGTTAAGGGATAACAATCAGCCCCAGCATTTT,CATSSLLRDNNQPQHF,NA,NA,TRBJ1-5,TRBV15,16
TGTGCCAGCAGTGAATTGGGGAACACTGAAGCTTTCTTT,CASSELGNTEAFF,many,NA,TRBJ1-1,TRBV2,13
TGCGCCAGCAGCCCAAGAGGGGCAGGGGTCGAGCAGTACTTC,CASSPRGAGVEQYF,many,NA,TRBJ2-7,TRBV4-1,14
TGTGCCAGTGCCGGGACAGGGGTTAGCCTCTATGGCTACACCTTC,CASAGTGVSLYGYTF,NA,TRBD1,TRBJ1-2,TRBV19,15
TGTGCCAGCAGTGTCCTGCCAGGAGGGACTCAGCCCCAGCATTTT,CASSVLPGGTQPQHF,NA,NA,TRBJ1-5,TRBV2,15
TGTGCCGGCAGCTTCCCGAGCTTGGGGGAGGAGACCCAGTACTTC,CAGSFPSLGEETQYF,once,NA,TRBJ2-5,TRBV11-1,15
TGCAGCGTCGCCTCCGCGGGGTCGGTGAACACTGAAGCTTTCTTT,CSVASAGSVNTEAFF,many,NA,TRBJ1-1,TRBV29-1,15
TGTGCCAGCGTGGGTTGGGACACCGGGGAGCTGTTTTTT,CASVGWDTGELFF,NA,NA,TRBJ2-2,TRBV6-1,13
TGTGCCAGCTCCGATTCCATGAACACTGAAGCTTTCTTT,CASSDSMNTEAFF,NA,NA,TRBJ1-1,TRBV5-4,13